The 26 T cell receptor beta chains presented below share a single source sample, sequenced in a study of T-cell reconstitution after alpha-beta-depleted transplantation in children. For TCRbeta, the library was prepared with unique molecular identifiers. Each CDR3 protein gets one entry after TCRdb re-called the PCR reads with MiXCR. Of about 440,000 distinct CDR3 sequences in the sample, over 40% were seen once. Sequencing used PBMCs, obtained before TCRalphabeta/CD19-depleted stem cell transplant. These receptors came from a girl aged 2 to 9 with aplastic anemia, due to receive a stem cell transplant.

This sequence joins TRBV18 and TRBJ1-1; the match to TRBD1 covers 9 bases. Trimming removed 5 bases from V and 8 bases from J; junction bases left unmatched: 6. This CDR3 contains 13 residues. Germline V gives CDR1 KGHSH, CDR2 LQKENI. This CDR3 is CASSAGQGEEAFF. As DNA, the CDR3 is TGTGCCAGCTCAGCGGGACAGGGAGAAGAAGCTTTCTTT.

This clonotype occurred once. CDR3: CASSDSSYSWEETQYF. CDR3 coding DNA: TGTGCCAGCAGTGATTCTAGCTATTCCTGGGAAGAGACCCAGTACTTC. The chain recombines TRBV6-1 with TRBJ2-5; a possible D gene is TRBD2 (5 bases). In germline, CDR1 is MNHNS, CDR2 SASEGT. The CDR3 has 16 residues. V lost 3 bases and J 3 bases, leaving 17 bases between the germline ends.

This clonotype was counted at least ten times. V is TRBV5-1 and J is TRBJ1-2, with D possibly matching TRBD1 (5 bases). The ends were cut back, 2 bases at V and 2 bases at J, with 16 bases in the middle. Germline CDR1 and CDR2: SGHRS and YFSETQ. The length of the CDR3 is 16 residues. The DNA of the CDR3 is TGCGCCAGCAGCTTCTTCGACAGACTATCGAACTATGGCTACACCTTC. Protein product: CASSFFDRLSNYGYTF.

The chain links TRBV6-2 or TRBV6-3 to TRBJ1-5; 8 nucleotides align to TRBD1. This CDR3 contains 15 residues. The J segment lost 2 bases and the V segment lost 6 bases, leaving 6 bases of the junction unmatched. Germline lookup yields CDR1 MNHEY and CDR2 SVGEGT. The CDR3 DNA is TGTGCCAGCAGATCCCAGGGGGCCGGCAATCAGCCCCAGCATTTT. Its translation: CASRSQGAGNQPQHF.

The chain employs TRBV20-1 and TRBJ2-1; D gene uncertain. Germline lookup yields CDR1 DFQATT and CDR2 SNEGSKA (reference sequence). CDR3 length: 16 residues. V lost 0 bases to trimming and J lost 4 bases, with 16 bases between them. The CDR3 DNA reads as TGCAGTGCTAGAGAATATGGAGCCGGCCAATACAATGAGCAGTTCTTC. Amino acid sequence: CSAREYGAGQYNEQFF.

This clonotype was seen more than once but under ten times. In DNA, the CDR3 is TGTGCCAGCAGTTCTAGGGCCGAGCAGTACTTC. Residues: CASSSRAEQYF. The chain is built from TRBV28 and TRBJ2-7; no clear D gene. This CDR3 comprises 11 residues. CDR1 is MDHEN, CDR2 SYDVKM, per germline. Trimming shortened V by 4 bases and J by 6 bases, and 7 bases separated the two germline ends.

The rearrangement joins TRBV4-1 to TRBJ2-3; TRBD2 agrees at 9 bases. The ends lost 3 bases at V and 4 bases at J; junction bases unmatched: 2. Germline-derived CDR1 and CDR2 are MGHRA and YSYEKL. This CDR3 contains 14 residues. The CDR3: CASSQASGADTQYF. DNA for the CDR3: TGCGCCAGCAGCCAGGCTAGCGGGGCAGATACGCAGTATTTT.

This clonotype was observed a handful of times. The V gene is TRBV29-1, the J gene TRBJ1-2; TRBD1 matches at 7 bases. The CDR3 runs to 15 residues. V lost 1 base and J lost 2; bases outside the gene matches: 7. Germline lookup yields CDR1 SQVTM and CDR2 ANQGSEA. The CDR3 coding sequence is TGCAGCGTTGAAGGCCTGGAGGGACAGAACTATGGCTACACCTTC. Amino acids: CSVEGLEGQNYGYTF.

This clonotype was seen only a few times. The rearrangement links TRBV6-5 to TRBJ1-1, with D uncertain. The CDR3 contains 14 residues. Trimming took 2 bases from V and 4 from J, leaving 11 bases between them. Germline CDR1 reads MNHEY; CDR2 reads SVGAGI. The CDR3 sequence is CASSYKTFGTEAFF. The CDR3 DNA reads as TGTGCCAGCAGTTACAAAACGTTTGGCACTGAAGCTTTCTTT.

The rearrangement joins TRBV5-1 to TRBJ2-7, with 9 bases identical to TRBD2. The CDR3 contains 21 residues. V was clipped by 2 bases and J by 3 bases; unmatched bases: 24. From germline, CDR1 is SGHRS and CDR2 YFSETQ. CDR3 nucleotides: TGCGCCAGCAGCTTAACAGCTTTGGGGGCGGGAGGGGGGAGTGGAGGCTACGAGCAGTACTTC. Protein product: CASSLTALGAGGGSGGYEQYF.

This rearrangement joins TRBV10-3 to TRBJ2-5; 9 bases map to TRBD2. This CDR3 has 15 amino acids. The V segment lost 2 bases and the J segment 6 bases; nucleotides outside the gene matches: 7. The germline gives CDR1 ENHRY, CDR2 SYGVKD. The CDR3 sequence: CAISEGLAWRKTQYF. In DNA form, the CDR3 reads TGTGCCATCAGTGAGGGACTAGCGTGGAGGAAGACCCAGTACTTC.

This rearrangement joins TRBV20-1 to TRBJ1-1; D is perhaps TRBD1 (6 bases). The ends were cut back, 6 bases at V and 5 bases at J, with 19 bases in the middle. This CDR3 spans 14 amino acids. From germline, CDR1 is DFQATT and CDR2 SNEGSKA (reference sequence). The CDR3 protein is CSAPGGGLWTEAFF. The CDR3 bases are TGCAGTGCCCCCGGCGGGGGGCTGTGGACTGAAGCTTTCTTT.

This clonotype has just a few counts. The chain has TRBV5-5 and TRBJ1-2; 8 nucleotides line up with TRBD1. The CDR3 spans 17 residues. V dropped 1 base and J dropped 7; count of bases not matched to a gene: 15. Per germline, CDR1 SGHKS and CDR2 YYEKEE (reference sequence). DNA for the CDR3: TGTGCCAGCAGCTTGTACCTCGGGATTCAGGGGGCTGGTGGCTACACCTTC. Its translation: CASSLYLGIQGAGGYTF.

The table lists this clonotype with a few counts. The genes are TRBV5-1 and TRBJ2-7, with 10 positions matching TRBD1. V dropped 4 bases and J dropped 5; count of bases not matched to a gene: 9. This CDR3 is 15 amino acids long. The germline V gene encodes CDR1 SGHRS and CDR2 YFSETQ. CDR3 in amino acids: CASSMTGGFYHEQYF. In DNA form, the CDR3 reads TGCGCCAGCAGCATGACAGGGGGCTTTTACCACGAGCAGTACTTC.

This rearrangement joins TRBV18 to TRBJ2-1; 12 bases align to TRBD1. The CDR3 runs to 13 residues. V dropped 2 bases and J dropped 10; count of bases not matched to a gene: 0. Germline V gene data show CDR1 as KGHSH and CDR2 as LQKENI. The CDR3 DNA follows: TGTGCCAGCTCACCAGGGACAGGGGGCGAGCAGTTCTTC. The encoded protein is CASSPGTGGEQFF.

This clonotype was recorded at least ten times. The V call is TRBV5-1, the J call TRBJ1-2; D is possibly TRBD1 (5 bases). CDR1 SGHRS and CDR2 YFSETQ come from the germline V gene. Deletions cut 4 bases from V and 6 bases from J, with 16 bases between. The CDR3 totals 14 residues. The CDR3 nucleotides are TGCGCCAGCAGCACCCTGGGGGGGAAGGATGGCTACACCTTC. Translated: CASSTLGGKDGYTF. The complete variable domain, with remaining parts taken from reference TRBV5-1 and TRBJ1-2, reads KAGVTQTPRYLIKTRGQQVTLSCSPISGHRSVSWYQQTPGQGLQFLFEYFSETQRNKGNFPGRFSGRQFSNSRSEMNVSTLELGDSALYLCASSTLGGKDGYTFGSGTRLTVV.

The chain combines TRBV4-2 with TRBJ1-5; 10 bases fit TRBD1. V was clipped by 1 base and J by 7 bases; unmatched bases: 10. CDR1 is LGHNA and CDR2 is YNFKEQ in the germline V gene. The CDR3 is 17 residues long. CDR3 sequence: CASSQGGSGTGVQPQHF. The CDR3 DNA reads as TGTGCCAGCAGCCAAGGGGGGTCGGGGACAGGGGTCCAGCCCCAGCATTTT.

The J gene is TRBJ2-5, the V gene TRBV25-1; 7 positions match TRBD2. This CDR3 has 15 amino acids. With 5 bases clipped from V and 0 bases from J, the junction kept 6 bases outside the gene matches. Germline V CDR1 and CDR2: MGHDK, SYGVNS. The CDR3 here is CASSRPSGHQETQYF. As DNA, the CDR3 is TGTGCCAGCAGTAGACCTAGCGGACACCAAGAGACCCAGTACTTC.

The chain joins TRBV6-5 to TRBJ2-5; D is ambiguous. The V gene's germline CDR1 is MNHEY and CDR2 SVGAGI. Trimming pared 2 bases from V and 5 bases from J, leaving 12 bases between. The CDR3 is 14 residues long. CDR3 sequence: CASSYNKGSETQYF. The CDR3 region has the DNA TGTGCCAGCAGTTACAATAAGGGTTCGGAGACCCAGTACTTC.

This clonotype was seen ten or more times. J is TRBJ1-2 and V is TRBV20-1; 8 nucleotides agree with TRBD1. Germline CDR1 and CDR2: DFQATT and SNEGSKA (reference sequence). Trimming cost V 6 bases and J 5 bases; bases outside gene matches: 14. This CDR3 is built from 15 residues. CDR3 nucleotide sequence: TGCAGTGCAACAACCAGACAGGGGCAGGGGTATGGCTACACCTTC. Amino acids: CSATTRQGQGYGYTF.

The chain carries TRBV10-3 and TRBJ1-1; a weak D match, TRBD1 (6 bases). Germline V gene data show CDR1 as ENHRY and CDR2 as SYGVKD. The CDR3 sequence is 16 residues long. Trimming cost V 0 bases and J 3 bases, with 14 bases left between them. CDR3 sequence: CAISESRGKGDTEAFF. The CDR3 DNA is TGTGCCATCAGTGAGTCCCGGGGAAAGGGGGACACTGAAGCTTTCTTT.

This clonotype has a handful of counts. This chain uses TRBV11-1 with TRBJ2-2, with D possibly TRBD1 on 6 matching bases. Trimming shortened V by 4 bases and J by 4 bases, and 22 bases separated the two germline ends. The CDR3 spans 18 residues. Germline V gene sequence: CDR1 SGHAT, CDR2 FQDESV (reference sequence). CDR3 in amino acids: CASSSTIYRDTSTGELFF. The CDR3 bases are TGTGCCAGCAGCTCCACCATTTACAGGGACACGAGCACCGGGGAGCTGTTTTTT.

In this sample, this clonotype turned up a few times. The CDR3 region is CSAYRAGPLGEQFF. CDR3 nucleotide sequence: TGCAGTGCCTACCGCGCAGGCCCCTTGGGTGAGCAGTTCTTC. The chain recombines TRBV20-1 with TRBJ2-1; D is undetermined. This CDR3 contains 14 residues. Trimming took off 6 bases at V and 9 bases at J, with 21 bases between the two ends. From germline, CDR1 is DFQATT and CDR2 SNEGSKA (reference sequence).

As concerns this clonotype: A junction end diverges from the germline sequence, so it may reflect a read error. This CDR3 is CPSSSSQTGVAKNIQYF. The CDR3 nucleotides are TGTCCCAGCAGTTCAAGTCAAACAGGGGTAGCCAAAAACATTCAGTACTTC. The chain recombines TRBV27 with TRBJ2-4, with TRBD1 matching over 7 bases. CDR1 is MNHEY, CDR2 SMNVEV, per germline (reference sequence). The CDR3 spans 17 residues.

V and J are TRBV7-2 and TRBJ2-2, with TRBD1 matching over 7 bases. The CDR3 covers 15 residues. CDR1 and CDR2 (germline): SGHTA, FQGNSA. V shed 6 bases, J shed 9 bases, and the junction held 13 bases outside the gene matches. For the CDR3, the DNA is TGTGCCAGCAGTTTCATCCCGGACAGGCGCCGGGAGCTGTTTTTT. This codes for CASSFIPDRRRELFF.

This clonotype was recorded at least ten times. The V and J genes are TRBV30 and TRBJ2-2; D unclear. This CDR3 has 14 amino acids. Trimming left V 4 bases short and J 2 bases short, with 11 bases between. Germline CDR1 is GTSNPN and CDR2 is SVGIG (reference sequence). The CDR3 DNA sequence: TGTGCCTGGAAACTTCATCCTAACACCGGGGAGCTGTTTTTT. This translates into CAWKLHPNTGELFF.